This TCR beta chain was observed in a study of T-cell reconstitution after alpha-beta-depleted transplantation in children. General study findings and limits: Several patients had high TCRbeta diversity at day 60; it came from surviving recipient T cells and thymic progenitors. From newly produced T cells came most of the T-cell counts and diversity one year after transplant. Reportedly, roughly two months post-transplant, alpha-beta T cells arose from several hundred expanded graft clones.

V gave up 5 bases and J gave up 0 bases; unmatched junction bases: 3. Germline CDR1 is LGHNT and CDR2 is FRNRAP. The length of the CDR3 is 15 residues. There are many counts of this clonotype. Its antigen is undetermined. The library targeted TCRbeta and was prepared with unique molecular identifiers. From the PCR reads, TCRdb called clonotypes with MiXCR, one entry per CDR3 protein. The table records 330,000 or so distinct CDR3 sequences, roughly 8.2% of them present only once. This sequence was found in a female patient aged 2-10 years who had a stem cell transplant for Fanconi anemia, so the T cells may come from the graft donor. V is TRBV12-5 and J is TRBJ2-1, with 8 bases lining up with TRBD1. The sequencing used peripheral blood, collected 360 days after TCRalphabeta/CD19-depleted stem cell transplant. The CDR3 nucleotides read TGTGCTAGTGGTCCCGGGACAGGCTCCTACAATGAGCAGTTCTTC. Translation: CASGPGTGSYNEQFF.